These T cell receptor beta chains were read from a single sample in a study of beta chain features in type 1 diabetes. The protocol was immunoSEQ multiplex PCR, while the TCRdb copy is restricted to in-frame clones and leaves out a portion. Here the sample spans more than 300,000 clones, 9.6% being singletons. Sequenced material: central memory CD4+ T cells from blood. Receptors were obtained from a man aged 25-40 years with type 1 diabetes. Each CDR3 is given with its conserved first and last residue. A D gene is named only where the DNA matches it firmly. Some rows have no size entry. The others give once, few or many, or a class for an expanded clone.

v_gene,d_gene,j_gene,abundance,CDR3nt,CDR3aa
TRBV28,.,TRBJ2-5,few,TGTGCCAGCATTGGAGGGGATAAGGAGACCCAGTACTTC,CASIGGDKETQYF
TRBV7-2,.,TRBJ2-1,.,TGTGCCAGCAGCTTAGGACTTCACGGTGAGCAGTTCTTC,CASSLGLHGEQFF
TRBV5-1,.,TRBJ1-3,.,TGCGCCAGCAGCTTGGGAGGAACAGGGACTGGAAACACCATATATTTT,CASSLGGTGTGNTIYF
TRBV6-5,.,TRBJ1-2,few,TGTGCCAGCAGACCAAGACAGGACTATGGCTACACCTTC,CASRPRQDYGYTF
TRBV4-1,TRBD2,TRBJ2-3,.,TGCGCCAGCAGCCAAGCCGGGCTAGCGGTGACAGATACGCAGTATTTT,CASSQAGLAVTDTQYF
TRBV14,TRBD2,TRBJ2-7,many,TGTGCCAGCAGCCCGTTGGGGCTAGCGGGAGTCTACGAGCAGTACTTC,CASSPLGLAGVYEQYF
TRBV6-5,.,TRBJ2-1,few,TGTGCCAGCAGTTTGCACCTGGGCTACAATGAGCAGTTCTTC,CASSLHLGYNEQFF
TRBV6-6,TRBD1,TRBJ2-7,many,TGTGCCAGCAGGGACAGGGAGCAGTACTTC,CASRDREQYF
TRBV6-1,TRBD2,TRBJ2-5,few,TGTGCCAGCAGGACTAGCGGGACGCAAGAGACCCAGTACTTC,CASRTSGTQETQYF
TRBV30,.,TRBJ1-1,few,TGTGCCTGGAGTCGGACAGTGAACACTGAAGCTTTCTTT,CAWSRTVNTEAFF
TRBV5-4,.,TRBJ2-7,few,TGTGCCAGCAGGGGGGGTGGAGCCTACGCCGCCTACGAGCAGTACTTC,CASRGGGAYAAYEQYF
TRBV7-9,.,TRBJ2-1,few,TGTGCCAGCAGCAGAGAATTGCCTTCCTACAATGAGCAGTTCTTC,CASSRELPSYNEQFF
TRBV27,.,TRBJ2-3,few,TGTGCCAGCAGTTTATTTTCCGGGTCTGGAACAGATACGCAGTATTTT,CASSLFSGSGTDTQYF
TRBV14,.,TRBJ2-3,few,TGTGCCAGCAGCCCCAATGGGGAGACGCAGTATTTT,CASSPNGETQYF
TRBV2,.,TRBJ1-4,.,TGTGCCAGCACTAGGGGAACCCTTGAAGTTGAAAAACTGTTTTTT,CASTRGTLEVEKLFF
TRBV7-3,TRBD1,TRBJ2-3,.,TGTGCCAGCAGCTCGGACAGGGGATCGGGTACGCAGTATTTT,CASSSDRGSGTQYF
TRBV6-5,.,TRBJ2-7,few,TGTGCCAGCAGCCTCTCGCGGTGGACTCCGAGTGTCTTC,CASSLSRWTPSVF
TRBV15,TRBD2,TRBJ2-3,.,TGTGCCACCAGCACAGCGGGAAGCGGGCGGGATACGCAGTATTTT,CATSTAGSGRDTQYF
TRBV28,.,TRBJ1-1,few,TGTGCCAGCAGTTTCTTAGGTGCAGCTGAAGCTTTCTTT,CASSFLGAAEAFF
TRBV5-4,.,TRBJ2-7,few,TGTGCCAGCAGCCGGGGGCTTCCCTACGAGCAGTACTTC,CASSRGLPYEQYF
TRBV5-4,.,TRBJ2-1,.,TGTGCCAGCACTCGGTGGGTTAGGGATGAGCAGTTCTTC,CASTRWVRDEQFF
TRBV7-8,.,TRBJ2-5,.,TGTGCCAGCAGCTCAACAGGGTGGGGGACCCAGTACTTC,CASSSTGWGTQYF
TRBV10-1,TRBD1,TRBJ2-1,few,TGCGCCAGCAGCACCGGACAGGGGGATGAGCAGTTCTTC,CASSTGQGDEQFF
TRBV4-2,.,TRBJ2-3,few,TGTGCCAGCAGCCAAGAGGGGAGTGATTCCAGGCAGTATTTT,CASSQEGSDSRQYF
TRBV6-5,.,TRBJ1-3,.,TGTGCCATCAGTATAAGATTGGGAAACACCATATATTTT,CAISIRLGNTIYF
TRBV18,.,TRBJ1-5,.,TGTGCCAGCTCACTACGACACCTCGATAGCAATCAGCCCCAGCATTTT,CASSLRHLDSNQPQHF